This T cell receptor (beta chain) was recorded in a study of blood T cell repertoires in COVID-19 (dated by TCRdb to the early 2020s). A note on the overall study: Samples from collaborators originated in the United States, Italy and Spain and spanned both the acute and convalescent phases of COVID-19. The material from the prospective study consisted of cDNA or gDNA derived from T cells, B-cell-depleted T cells, or PBMCs. The dataset comprised deeply sampled blood TCRbeta repertoires from subjects exposed to, actively infected with, or recovered from COVID-19. The repertoires were released in a freely available public database meant as a resource for research on the immune response to SARS-CoV-2. The samples were drawn from two sources: the first 160 participants of the ongoing ImmuneRACE study, and 1,200 or so subjects contributed by 6 global collaborators. Sample metadata almost always included a de-identified subject ID, COVID-19 status, age in years and sex. Where available, HLA class I and class II types were obtained from metadata supplied by the sample provider rather than from assay-based typing.

The immunoSEQ Assay, a bias-controlled multiplex PCR, was used to amplify TCRbeta CDR3 regions from genomic DNA. The source study handled its data this way. The number of nucleated cells in each sample was estimated by amplification of reference gene primers within the assay. Sequence reads were collapsed and filtered to measure the absolute abundance of every unique TCRbeta CDR3 rearrangement. For each sample, productive Simpson clonality was calculated by taking the square root of Simpson's diversity index across productive rearrangements. TCRdb provides this immuneACCESS table in a form limited to in-frame rearrangements. Some clones are lacking; in checked studies, under half of them reflect an unresolved V gene, and why the rest are absent is not known. V, J and clone size are taken as reported in that table, and D and trimming were inferred from the DNA itself. This sample has 70,000 to 95,000 clones in its table, and approximately 90% of those were observed once. The ten largest account for just over 2.5% of the sample.

A note on this clone: Which antigen it targets is not known. One base away there is no much larger clone; base qualities are not given.

The CDR3 holds 15 amino acids from the cysteine to the phenylalanine. The sequence is cut down to CDR3 DNA, 45 bases in frame from base 1. CDR1 SGHRS and CDR2 YFSETQ are derived from the germline V gene. V has 3 bases trimmed and J has 4 bases trimmed; junction bases matching no gene number 6. One collaborating source in Seattle enrolled patients during active infection and followed them longitudinally through the course of disease. Each collaborating institution followed its own protocols to collect whole blood in K2EDTA tubes. For TCRbeta analysis, collaborator samples were shipped as frozen whole blood, as isolated PBMCs, or as DNA extracted from either sample type. General study outcomes and caveats: How much clinical and demographic metadata was included differed by source and by participant, and the metadata was provided uncurated.

The sequence came from a man aged 50 to 60 with COVID-19, enrolled during active disease. The specimen was peripheral blood. Recombination linked TRBV5-1 to TRBJ2-1; 8 bases in the junction line up with TRBD2. Here is the DNA: TGCGCCAGCAGCTACACTAGCGGAGGATACAATGAGCAGTTCTTC. This gives the protein CASSYTSGGYNEQFF.